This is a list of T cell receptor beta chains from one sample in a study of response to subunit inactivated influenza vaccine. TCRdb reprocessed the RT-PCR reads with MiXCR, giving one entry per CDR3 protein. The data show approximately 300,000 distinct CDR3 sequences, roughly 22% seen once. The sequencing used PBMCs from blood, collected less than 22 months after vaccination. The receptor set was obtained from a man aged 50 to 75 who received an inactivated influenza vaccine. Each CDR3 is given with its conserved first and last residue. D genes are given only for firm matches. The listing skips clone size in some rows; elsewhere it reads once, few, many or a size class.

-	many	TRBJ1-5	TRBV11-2	CASSSTRGNNQPQHF	TGTGCCAGCAGCTCGACCAGGGGCAACAATCAGCCCCAGCATTTT
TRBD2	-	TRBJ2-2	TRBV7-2	CASSNHWGGTNTGELFF	TGTGCCAGCAGTAACCACTGGGGGGGTACGAACACCGGGGAGCTGTTTTTT
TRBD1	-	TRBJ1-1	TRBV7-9	CASSLQGQAVTEAFF	TGTGCCAGCAGCTTGCAGGGACAGGCTGTCACTGAAGCTTTCTTT
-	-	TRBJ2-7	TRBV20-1	CSARRDLSSYEQYF	TGCAGTGCGCGGAGGGATTTGAGCTCCTACGAGCAGTACTTC
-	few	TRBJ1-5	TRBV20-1	CSARGGRSQPQHF	TGCAGTGCTAGAGGGGGCCGCAGTCAGCCCCAGCATTTT
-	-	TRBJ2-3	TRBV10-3	CAISVSLAKDTQYF	TGTGCCATCAGTGTCTCTTTGGCTAAAGATACGCAGTATTTT
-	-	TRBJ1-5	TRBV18	CASSPGRGLSNQPQHF	TGTGCCAGCTCACCCGGGCGGGGGCTGAGCAATCAGCCCCAGCATTTT
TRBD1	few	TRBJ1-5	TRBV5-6	CASSLGGQGWGQPQHF	TGTGCCAGCAGCTTGGGGGGACAGGGCTGGGGTCAGCCCCAGCATTTT
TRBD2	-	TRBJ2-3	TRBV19	CASSATSGASDTQYF	TGTGCCAGTAGTGCGACTAGCGGGGCATCAGATACGCAGTATTTT
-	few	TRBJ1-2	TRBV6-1	CAGTGRASGDGYTF	TGTGCCGGCACGGGTCGAGCCTCGGGGGATGGCTACACCTTC
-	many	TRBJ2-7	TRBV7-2	CASSHNSYEQYF	TGTGCCAGCAGCCACAACTCCTACGAGCAGTACTTC
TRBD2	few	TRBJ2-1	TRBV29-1	CSASSLAGVEQFF	TGCAGCGCCTCGTCCCTAGCGGGGGTTGAGCAGTTCTTC
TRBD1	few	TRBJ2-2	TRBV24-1	CATSRTGDNTGELFF	TGTGCCACCAGTCGGACAGGGGACAACACCGGGGAGCTGTTTTTT
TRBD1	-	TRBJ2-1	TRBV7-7	CASSLRSGQGGDEQFF	TGTGCCAGCAGCTTGCGGTCGGGACAGGGCGGGGATGAGCAGTTCTTC
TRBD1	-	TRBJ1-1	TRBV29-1	CSVVHLGTAMNTEAFF	TGCAGCGTTGTACATTTGGGGACAGCCATGAACACTGAAGCTTTCTTT
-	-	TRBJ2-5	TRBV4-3	CASSQGEGETQYF	TGCGCCAGCAGCCAAGGAGAGGGAGAGACCCAGTACTTC
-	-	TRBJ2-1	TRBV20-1	CRGANSVHEQFF	TGCAGGGGGGCGAATTCCGTCCATGAGCAGTTCTTC
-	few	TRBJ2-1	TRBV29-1	CSVRSSYNEQFF	TGCAGCGTCCGATCCTCCTACAATGAGCAGTTCTTC
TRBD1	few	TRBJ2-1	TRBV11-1	CASSLPGQLVNEQFF	TGTGCCAGCAGCTTGCCGGGACAGCTAGTCAATGAGCAGTTCTTC
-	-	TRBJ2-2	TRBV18	CASSPQGSTGELFF	TGTGCCAGCTCACCACAGGGATCCACCGGGGAGCTGTTTTTT
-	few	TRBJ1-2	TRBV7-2	CASSFTGTDFYGYTF	TGTGCCAGCAGCTTTACCGGGACGGACTTCTATGGCTACACCTTC
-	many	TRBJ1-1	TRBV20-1	CRANTEAFF	TGCAGGGCTAACACTGAAGCTTTCTTT
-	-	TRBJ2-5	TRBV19	CASSIPPPAGNQETQYF	TGTGCCAGTAGTATACCCCCCCCCGCAGGCAACCAAGAGACCCAGTACTTC
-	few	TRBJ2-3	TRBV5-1	CASSSGTPKGTDTQYF	TGCGCCAGCAGCAGTGGGACTCCGAAGGGGACAGATACGCAGTATTTT
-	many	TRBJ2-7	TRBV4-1	CASSQVPSGSYEQYF	TGCGCCAGCAGCCAAGTCCCTTCTGGAAGCTACGAGCAGTACTTC
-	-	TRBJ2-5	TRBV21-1	CASSKATDPGETQYF	TGTGCCAGCAGCAAGGCGACAGACCCGGGGGAGACCCAGTACTTC
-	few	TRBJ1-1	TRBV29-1	CSVKVGPNTEAFF	TGCAGCGTCAAGGTGGGGCCGAACACTGAAGCTTTCTTT
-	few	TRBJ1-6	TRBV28	CASSLVDSPLHF	TGTGCCAGCAGTTTAGTCGATTCACCCCTCCACTTT
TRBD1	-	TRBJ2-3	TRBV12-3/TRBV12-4	CASRGAGGVDTQYF	TGTGCCAGCAGGGGAGCAGGGGGCGTAGATACGCAGTATTTT
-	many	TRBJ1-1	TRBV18	CASSPPGLGSNTEAFF	TGTGCCAGCTCACCACCTGGATTGGGGTCGAACACTGAAGCTTTCTTT
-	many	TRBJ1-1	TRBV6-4	CASSPTGGIGAEAFF	TGTGCCAGCAGTCCCACGGGGGGGATTGGGGCTGAAGCTTTCTTT
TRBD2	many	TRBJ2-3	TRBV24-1	CATSDLPGLAGSTDTQYF	TGTGCCACCAGTGACCTACCTGGACTAGCCGGAAGCACAGATACGCAGTATTTT
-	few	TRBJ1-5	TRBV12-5	CASGPGDSNQPQHF	TGTGCTAGTGGTCCTGGGGATAGCAATCAGCCCCAGCATTTT
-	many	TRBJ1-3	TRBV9	CASSPSIWDTIYF	TGTGCCAGCAGCCCGTCGATTTGGGACACCATATATTTT
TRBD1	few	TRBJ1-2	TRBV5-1	CASSSSTGEYGYTF	TGCGCCAGCAGCTCCTCGACAGGGGAGTATGGCTACACCTTC
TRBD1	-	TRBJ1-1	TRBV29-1	CSVAGQGNTEAFF	TGCAGCGTGGCTGGACAGGGGAACACTGAAGCTTTCTTT
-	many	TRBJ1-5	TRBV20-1	CSARAASGRNGPYYSNQPQHF	TGCAGTGCTAGAGCGGCTTCTGGGAGAAATGGTCCCTACTATAGCAATCAGCCCCAGCATTTT
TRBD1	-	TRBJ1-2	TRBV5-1	CASSKDRAIYGYTF	TGCGCCAGCAGCAAAGACAGGGCCATCTATGGCTACACCTTC
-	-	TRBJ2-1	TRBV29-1	CSVEWSDRYNEQFF	TGCAGCGTTGAGTGGTCAGATAGATACAATGAGCAGTTCTTC
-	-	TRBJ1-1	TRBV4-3	CASSQAAGITEAFF	TGCGCCAGCAGCCAAGCAGCGGGAATCACTGAAGCTTTCTTT
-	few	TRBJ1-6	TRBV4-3	CASSQTANSPLHF	TGCGCCAGCAGCCAAACGGCTAATTCACCCCTCCACTTT
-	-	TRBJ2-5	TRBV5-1	CASSLATAQETQYF	TGCGCCAGCAGCTTGGCAACAGCCCAAGAGACCCAGTACTTC
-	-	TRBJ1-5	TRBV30	CAWSVGPPGQPQHF	TGTGCCTGGAGTGTAGGGCCGCCCGGACAGCCCCAGCATTTT
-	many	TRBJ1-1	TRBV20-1	CSARDRGRALGTEAFF	TGCAGTGCTAGAGACAGGGGCCGCGCATTAGGGACTGAAGCTTTCTTT
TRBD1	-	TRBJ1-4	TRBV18	CASSPRDSNEKLFF	TGTGCCAGCTCACCACGGGACAGTAATGAAAAACTGTTTTTT
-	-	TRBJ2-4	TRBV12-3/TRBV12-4	CASSFREAKNIQYF	TGTGCCAGCAGTTTCAGGGAGGCCAAAAACATTCAGTACTTC
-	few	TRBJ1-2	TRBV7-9	CASSLDRRIYYGYTF	TGTGCCAGCAGCTTAGATCGCAGGATATACTATGGCTACACCTTC
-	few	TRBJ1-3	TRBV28	CASSPGARGNTIYF	TGTGCCAGCAGTCCGGGGGCGAGGGGAAACACCATATATTTT
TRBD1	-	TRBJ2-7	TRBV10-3	CAIGSPDRGIYEQYF	TGTGCCATCGGTTCCCCGGACAGGGGGATTTACGAGCAGTACTTC
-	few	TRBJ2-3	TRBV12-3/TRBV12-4	CASSLFLVLDTQYF	TGTGCCAGCAGTTTGTTCCTAGTGCTAGATACGCAGTATTTT
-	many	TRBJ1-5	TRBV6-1	CASSPNSNQPQHF	TGTGCCAGCAGTCCGAACAGCAATCAGCCCCAGCATTTT
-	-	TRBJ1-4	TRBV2	CASRSRNEKLFF	TGTGCCAGCAGGAGTAGGAATGAAAAACTGTTTTTT